Here is one TCR beta chain with its context. No antigen is known for it. Per-nucleotide qualities are absent, and no much larger clonotype sits a single base away. These data belong to a study of graft-versus-host responses after intestinal transplantation (dated by TCRdb to the early 2020s). Turning to the overall study: Multivisceral, liver-intestinal, or isolated intestinal transplants were received by the recipients. Every recipient was given anti-thymocyte globulin induction, then maintenance tacrolimus and steroids for roughly 3 years. Bulk TCR-beta CDR3 sequencing was used to track graft-versus-host and host-versus-graft alloreactive T cell clones in the graft, circulation and bone marrow after intestinal transplantation. Alloreactive clones were identified by sequencing pre-transplant mixed lymphocyte reaction products and comparing them with unstimulated pre-transplant donor and recipient T cells. The cohort enrolled approximately 24 intestinal transplant recipients including one retransplant, and 3 patients lacking pretransplant specimens were excluded. A peak of at least 4% donor T cells among recipient peripheral blood mononuclear cells was the definition used for donor T cell macrochimerism. Samples from a few later patients were sequenced in-house on an Illumina MiSeq with MiXCR processing rather than by the commercial service. What the authors observed across the whole study: In the allografts of patients with donor T cell macrochimerism, GvH to HvG T cell clonal ratios were high. GvH clones were detected in recipient bone marrow, and some appeared earlier in ileal mucosa or blood, consistent with an intestinal mucosal origin. The relatively low number and heterogeneity of intestinal transplant patients limited the conclusions. Early after transplant, peak levels of circulating GvH clones were associated with declines in HvG clones.

Trimming at the junction amounts to 0 bases on V and 4 bases on J, and the germline ends lie 12 bases apart. The germline V gene specifies LGHNA as CDR1 and YSLEER as CDR2. Measured from the cysteine to the phenylalanine, the CDR3 is 15 residues long. The entry retains the CDR3 DNA only, 45 bases that are in frame from base 1. Library construction relied on the immunoSEQ multiplex PCR assay. For most patients, genomic DNA was isolated with the Qiagen DNeasy Blood and Tissue Kit and sent frozen to Adaptive Biotechnologies for TCR sequencing. Adaptive Biotechnologies carried out high-throughput TCR-beta CDR3 sequencing of genomic DNA for most patients. The authors' pipeline ran thus. TCR sequencing data were retrieved from Adaptive's ImmunoSEQ software for 15 to 20 patients, whereas three other patients were processed with MiXCR and VDJtools. To correct CD4 versus CD8 sorting errors, any sequence found in both subsets at a frequency ratio below 5:1 was removed. CDR3 nucleotide sequences shared between donor and recipient were removed because the origin of such sequences could not be assigned. Alloreactive clones required at least 2-fold expansion over unstimulated cells and minimum CFSE-low frequency of 0.002% (template counts) or 0.001% (read counts). Clones detected in sequenced pre-transplant spleen, lymph node, or MLR CFSE-low populations of the donor or recipient were defined as mappable. Cumulative frequency of alloreactive clones was calculated as a percentage of all sequences weighted by copy number. TCRdb's version of the immuneACCESS table is confined to in-frame rearrangements and falls short of the full clone set. An unresolved V gene accounts for under half of the shortfall where checked; the remainder is of unknown origin. D and trimming come from the DNA, and the V and J calls and clone size come from that table. A total of 65,000 to 100,000 clones appear in this sample, 85% to 95% of them only once. The ten most abundant clones make up approximately 0.4% of the sample.

The sample's time point label, decoded: cells obtained before transplantation from donor or recipient. CD3+CD4+ and CD3+CD8+ populations were FACS-sorted from unstimulated pre-transplant donor and recipient cells taken from spleen or lymph nodes. The sample in question was unstimulated CD8+ T cells sorted from spleen or lymph node cells, obtained before transplant. The clonotype originates from a human donor who was the organ donor for an intestinal transplant. The chain is assembled from TRBV4-3 and TRBJ1-1; a confident D gene designation cannot be given. The CDR3 amino acid sequence is: CASSQDRLGSTEAFF. The DNA sequence is TGCGCCAGCAGCCAAGACCGGCTCGGGAGCACTGAAGCTTTCTTT.